The clone carrying this T cell receptor (beta chain) was detected many times. Its specificity is not known. TCRdb independently ran MiXCR on the reads; one entry per CDR3 protein. This table has 300,000 or so distinct CDR3 sequences, roughly 26% appearing once. This sample is drawn from a study of T cell repertoires in cytomegalovirus infection. Overall study: Through public TCR beta signatures, both CMV infection and matching HLA type were indicated. Findings and caveats of the study: There were HLA-C-restricted CMV-specific TCR beta clonotypes dominating the ex vivo response. Cumulative frequency (of public TCR beta family members) identified carriers of CMV plus the relevant HLA.

CDR1 and CDR2 (germline): SGHVS, FQNEAQ. There are 16 residues in the CDR3. The V and J ends lost 4 bases and 0 bases, in that order; junction bases with no gene match: 8. The source material was PBMCs. The chain uses TRBV7-8 and TRBJ2-7; 8 nucleotides match TRBD2. The sequence was obtained from a human donor in good health (CMV status not recorded). Some clones in this sample may be carry-over from other donors' samples. The CDR3 region is CASSSRWSGSSYEQYF. As DNA, the CDR3 is TGTGCCAGCAGCTCCCGATGGAGCGGGAGCTCCTACGAGCAGTACTTC.